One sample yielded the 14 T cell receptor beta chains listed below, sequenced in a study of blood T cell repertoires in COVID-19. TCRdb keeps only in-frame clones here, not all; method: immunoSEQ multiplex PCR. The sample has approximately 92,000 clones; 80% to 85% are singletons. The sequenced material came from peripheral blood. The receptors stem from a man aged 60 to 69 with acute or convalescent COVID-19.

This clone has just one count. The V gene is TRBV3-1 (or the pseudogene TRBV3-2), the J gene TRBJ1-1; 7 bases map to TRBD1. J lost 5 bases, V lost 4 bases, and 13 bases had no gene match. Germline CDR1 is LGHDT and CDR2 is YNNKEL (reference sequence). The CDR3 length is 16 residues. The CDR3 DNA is TGTGCCAGCAGCCCAATTCTGACAGGGACGTGGACTGAAGCTTTCTTT. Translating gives CASSPILTGTWTEAFF.

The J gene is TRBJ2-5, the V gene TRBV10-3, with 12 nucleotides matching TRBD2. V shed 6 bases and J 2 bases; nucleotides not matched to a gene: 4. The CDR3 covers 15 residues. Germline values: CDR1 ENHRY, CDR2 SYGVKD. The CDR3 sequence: CAISTGTSGQETQYF. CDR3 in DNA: TGTGCCATCAGCACCGGGACTAGCGGGCAAGAGACCCAGTACTTC.

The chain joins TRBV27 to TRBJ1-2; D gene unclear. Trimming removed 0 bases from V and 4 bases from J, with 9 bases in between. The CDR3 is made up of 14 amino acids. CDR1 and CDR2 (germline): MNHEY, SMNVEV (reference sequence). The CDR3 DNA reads TGTGCCAGCAGTTTATCCTACAGTTCCTATGGCTACACCTTC. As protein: CASSLSYSSYGYTF.

CDR3 protein: CAISESGTDSGNTIYF. CDR3 bases: TGTGCCATCAGTGAGTCGGGGACAGACTCTGGAAACACCATATATTTT. The chain employs TRBV10-3 and TRBJ1-3; 7 bases are a match to TRBD1. Germline CDR1 and CDR2: ENHRY and SYGVKD. The CDR3 is made up of 16 amino acids. V was pared by 0 bases and J by 0 bases, with 2 bases of the junction left unmatched.

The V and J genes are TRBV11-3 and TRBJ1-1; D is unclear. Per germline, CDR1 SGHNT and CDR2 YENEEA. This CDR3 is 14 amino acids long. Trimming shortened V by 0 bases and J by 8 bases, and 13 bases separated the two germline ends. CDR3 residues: CASSLEGLGPEAFF. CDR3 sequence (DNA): TGTGCCAGCAGCTTAGAGGGTCTTGGGCCCGAAGCTTTCTTT.

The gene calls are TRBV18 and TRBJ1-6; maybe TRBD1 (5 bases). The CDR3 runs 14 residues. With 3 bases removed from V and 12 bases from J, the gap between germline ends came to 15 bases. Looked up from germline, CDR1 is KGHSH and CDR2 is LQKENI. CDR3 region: CASSPRGPLEPLHF. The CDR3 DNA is TGTGCCAGCTCACCGCGGGGACCCCTTGAACCCCTCCACTTT.

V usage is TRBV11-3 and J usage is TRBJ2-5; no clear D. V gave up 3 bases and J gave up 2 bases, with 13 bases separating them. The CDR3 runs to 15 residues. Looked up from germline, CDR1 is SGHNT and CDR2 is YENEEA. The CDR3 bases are TGTGCCAGCAGCTTCACCGCTTTGAGGCAAGAGACCCAGTACTTC. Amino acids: CASSFTALRQETQYF.

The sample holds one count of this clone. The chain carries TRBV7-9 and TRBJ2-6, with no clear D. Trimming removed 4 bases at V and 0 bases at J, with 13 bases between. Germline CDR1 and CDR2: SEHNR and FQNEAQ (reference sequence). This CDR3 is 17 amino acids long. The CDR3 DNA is TGTGCCAGCAGCTCATATCGTGGCAGCTCTGGGGCCAACGTCCTGACTTTC. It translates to CASSSYRGSSGANVLTF.

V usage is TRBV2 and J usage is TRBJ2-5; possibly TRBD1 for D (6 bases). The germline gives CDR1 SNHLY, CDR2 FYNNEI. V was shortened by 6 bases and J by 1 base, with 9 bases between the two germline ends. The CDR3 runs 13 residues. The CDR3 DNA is TGTGCCAGCAGAGGACAGCCCCAAGAGACCCAGTACTTC. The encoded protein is CASRGQPQETQYF.

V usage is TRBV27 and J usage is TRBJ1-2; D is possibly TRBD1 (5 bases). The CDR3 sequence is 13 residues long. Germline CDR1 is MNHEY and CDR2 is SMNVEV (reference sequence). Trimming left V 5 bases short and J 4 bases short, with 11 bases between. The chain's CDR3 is CASSPGGTYGYTF. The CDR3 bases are TGTGCCAGCAGTCCCGGGGGGACCTATGGCTACACCTTC.

The CDR3 DNA reads as TGCGCCAGCAGTGATGCAGCGGGGGGCAACACCGGGGAGCTGTTTTTT. This gives the protein CASSDAAGGNTGELFF. The rearrangement joins TRBV10-2 to TRBJ2-2, with 9 bases identical to TRBD2. Germline CDR1 is WSHSY and CDR2 is SAAADI. Losses at the gene ends were 3 bases for V and 2 bases for J; bases not matched to a gene: 4. This CDR3 is 16 amino acids long.

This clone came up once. The CDR3 sequence is CASSGTGLAGSSSYNEQFF. The CDR3 nucleotides are TGTGCCAGCAGCGGGACTGGACTAGCGGGGTCGAGCTCCTACAATGAGCAGTTCTTC. V is TRBV9 and J is TRBJ2-1, with 12 bases matching TRBD2. J was trimmed by 0 bases and V by 3 bases; bases with no gene match: 10. This CDR3 comprises 19 residues. CDR1 SGDLS and CDR2 YYNGEE come from the germline V gene.

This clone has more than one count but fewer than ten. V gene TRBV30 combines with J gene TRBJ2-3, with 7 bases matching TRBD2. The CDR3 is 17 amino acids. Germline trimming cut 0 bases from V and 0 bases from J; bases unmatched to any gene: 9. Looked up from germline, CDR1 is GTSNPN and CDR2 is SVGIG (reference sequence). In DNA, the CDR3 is TGTGCCTGGAGTGTGGGGGGGATGACATCTAGCACAGATACGCAGTATTTT. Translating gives CAWSVGGMTSSTDTQYF. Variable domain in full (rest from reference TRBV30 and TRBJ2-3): SQTIHQWPATLVQPVGSPLSLECTVEGTSNPNLYWYRQAAGRGLQLLFYSVGIGQISSEVPQNLSASRPQDRQFILSSKKLLLSDSGFYLCAWSVGGMTSSTDTQYFGPGTRLTVL.

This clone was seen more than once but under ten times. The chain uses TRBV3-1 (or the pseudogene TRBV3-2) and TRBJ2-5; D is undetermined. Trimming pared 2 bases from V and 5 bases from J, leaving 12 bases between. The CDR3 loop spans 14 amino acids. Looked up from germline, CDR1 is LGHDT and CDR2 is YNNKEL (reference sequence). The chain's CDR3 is CASSQTSGSETQYF. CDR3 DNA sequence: TGTGCCAGCAGCCAAACTTCCGGGTCGGAGACCCAGTACTTC.